The rows below give T cell receptor beta chains drawn from one sample of a study of blood T cell repertoires in COVID-19. Here immunoSEQ multiplex PCR was the method, and the copy in TCRdb shows in-frame clones only, minus some. The table includes about 47,000 clones, approximately 89% detected once. Sequencing input: peripheral blood. The origin of the receptors is an elderly man with active or convalescent COVID-19. The CDR3 runs from the conserved cysteine through the conserved F or W. D genes are given only for firm matches. A clone size is listed for some rows: how often the clone was seen (once, few, many), or a class if it is expanded.

D | size | J | V | DNA | CDR3
TRBD1 | NA | TRBJ1-5 | TRBV5-1 | TGCGCCAGCAGCTTCGGGACAGATCAGCCCCAGCATTTT | CASSFGTDQPQHF
NA | NA | TRBJ2-2 | TRBV15 | TGTGCCACCAGCAGAGATTTGGCAGCCGGGGAGCTGTTTTTT | CATSRDLAAGELFF
NA | few | TRBJ1-1 | TRBV30 | TGTGCCTGGAGTGTGGGGCAGGGGATCACTGAAGCTTTCTTT | CAWSVGQGITEAFF
NA | NA | TRBJ2-7 | TRBV5-5 | TGTGCCAGCAGAATGGTGGGGGCCAACGAGCAGTACTTC | CASRMVGANEQYF
NA | NA | TRBJ1-1 | TRBV27 | TGTGCCAGCAGTTTATCGCCCGGGAGGGCCGAGAAGGTGGAAGCTTTCTTT | CASSLSPGRAEKVEAFF
TRBD2 | NA | TRBJ2-3 | TRBV7-9 | TGTGCCAGCAGCCTACTAGCGGGAAACCCCGCAGATACGCAGTATTTT | CASSLLAGNPADTQYF
NA | NA | TRBJ1-1 | TRBV10-3 | TGTGCCATCAGTGAGGAGGGAGGGGGATTCATGAACACTGAAGCTTTCTTT | CAISEEGGGFMNTEAFF
NA | few | TRBJ1-1 | TRBV6-2/TRBV6-3 | TGTGCCAGCAGTTACTCGCGGGGAGGGTTTGACACTGAAGCTTTCTTT | CASSYSRGGFDTEAFF
NA | NA | TRBJ1-2 | TRBV14 | TGTGCCAGCAGCCTCCGGAGCGACTATGGCTACACCTTC | CASSLRSDYGYTF
TRBD1 | NA | TRBJ2-1 | TRBV27 | TGTGCCAGCAGTTTACGGGACAGGGGTGCAAGCGAGCAGTTCTTC | CASSLRDRGASEQFF
TRBD1 | once | TRBJ2-2 | TRBV19 | TGTGCCAGTAGGCAAAGGGGGACAGGGAACACCGGGGAGCTGTTTTTT | CASRQRGTGNTGELFF
NA | NA | TRBJ2-3 | TRBV5-4 | TGTGCCAGCAGCCGGGGGTCTAGTTGGGACCACCTTAGCACAGATACGCAGTATTTT | CASSRGSSWDHLSTDTQYF
NA | few | TRBJ1-3 | TRBV5-1 | TGCGCCAGCAGCTCTGATCGGGGAAACACCATATATTTT | CASSSDRGNTIYF
NA | NA | TRBJ1-2 | TRBV5-4 | TGTGCCAGCAGAGAAGACAGTTTCTACTATGGCTACACCTTC | CASREDSFYYGYTF
TRBD2 | NA | TRBJ2-3 | TRBV28 | TGTGCCAGCAGTCCACCCGCGGGGGGGGTGGGGGATACGCAGTATTTT | CASSPPAGGVGDTQYF
TRBD2 | NA | TRBJ2-1 | TRBV30 | TGTGCCTGGAGGGGCGGGAGGGCATTCGATGAGCAGTTCTTC | CAWRGGRAFDEQFF
TRBD1 | NA | TRBJ2-5 | TRBV10-3 | TGTGCCATCAGTGAGGACAGGGGACAAGAGACCCAGTACTTC | CAISEDRGQETQYF
TRBD1 | NA | TRBJ2-7 | TRBV5-4 | TGTGCCAGCAGCTCGGGACAGGGGTCCTACGAGCAGTACTTC | CASSSGQGSYEQYF
NA | NA | TRBJ2-2 | TRBV11-3 | TGTGCCAGCAGCCGCGGACAGAGCACCGGGGAGCTGTTTTTT | CASSRGQSTGELFF
TRBD2 | NA | TRBJ2-2 | TRBV10-3 | TGTGCCATCAGCTCGGGACTAGCGGGGATGAACACCGGGGAGCTGTTTTTT | CAISSGLAGMNTGELFF
TRBD1 | NA | TRBJ2-5 | TRBV27 | TGTGCCAGCAGTCTTACACATACGGACAGGGGGCTGACGGAGACCCAGTACTTC | CASSLTHTDRGLTETQYF
NA | NA | TRBJ1-6 | TRBV14 | TGTGCCAGCAGCCAAGGAAAGGGCAGGGGCAATAATTCACCCCTCCACTTT | CASSQGKGRGNNSPLHF
NA | NA | TRBJ2-4 | TRBV11-2 | TGTGCCAGCAGCTTAGCTAGCGAACCGTACTTC | CASSLASEPYF
NA | NA | TRBJ2-7 | TRBV15 | TGTGCCACCAGCAGAGATTTAGGACATAAGCTGGTCTACGAGCAGTACTTC | CATSRDLGHKLVYEQYF
NA | NA | TRBJ2-7 | TRBV24-1 | TGTGCCACCAGTGATTTGACGGGGAACGAGCAGTACTTC | CATSDLTGNEQYF
TRBD1 | NA | TRBJ1-1 | TRBV12-3/TRBV12-4 | TGTGCCAGCAGTCTCGACAGGGGGCTAGTAGCTTTCTTT | CASSLDRGLVAFF
TRBD1 | NA | TRBJ2-7 | TRBV28 | TGTGCCAGCAGTTTACCGGGACAGGTAATGGGCGAGCAGTACTTC | CASSLPGQVMGEQYF
TRBD1 | NA | TRBJ2-2 | TRBV11-2 | TGTGCCAGCAGTCCCGGGACAGGGGACACCGGGGAGCTGTTTTTT | CASSPGTGDTGELFF
TRBD2 | NA | TRBJ2-3 | TRBV7-9 | TGTGCCAGCAGCTTAACAGGACTAGCGGGAGGCCTCCCAGATACGCAGTATTTT | CASSLTGLAGGLPDTQYF
TRBD1 | NA | TRBJ1-5 | TRBV6-2/TRBV6-3 | TGTGCCAGCAGTGACAGGGCCAATCAGCCCCAGCATTTT | CASSDRANQPQHF
NA | NA | TRBJ2-5 | TRBV11-2 | TGTGCCAGCAGCTTAATCGGCGGCGACCAAGAGACCCAGTACTTC | CASSLIGGDQETQYF
TRBD2 | few | TRBJ2-7 | TRBV4-3 | TGCGCCAGCAGCCAAGAACTCGGCGGGAGCTACGAGCAGTACTTC | CASSQELGGSYEQYF
TRBD2 | NA | TRBJ2-5 | TRBV7-8 | TGTGCCAGCAGCTTGCGGGGGAGGCGAGAGACCCAGTACTTC | CASSLRGRRETQYF
TRBD2 | NA | TRBJ2-7 | TRBV11-2 | TGTGCCAGCAGCGACGGACTAGCGGACTACTACGAGCAGTACTTC | CASSDGLADYYEQYF
NA | NA | TRBJ2-2 | TRBV12-3/TRBV12-4 | TGTGCCAGCAGACAAGGGGATACCGGGGAGCTGTTTTTT | CASRQGDTGELFF
TRBD1 | NA | TRBJ2-5 | TRBV6-2/TRBV6-3 | TGTGCCAGCAGTACTCCGGGACAGGGGGAAGAGACCCAGTACTTC | CASSTPGQGEETQYF
TRBD1 | NA | TRBJ1-5 | TRBV9 | TGTGCCAGCAGCGTACAGGGGGCTGATCAGCCCCAGCATTTT | CASSVQGADQPQHF
NA | few | TRBJ2-5 | TRBV7-2 | TGTGCCAGCAGCTTAGAATGGGCGGGGGGACAGGGGACCCAGTACTTC | CASSLEWAGGQGTQYF
NA | once | TRBJ2-5 | TRBV10-3 | TGTGCCATCAGTGTAGGGGGGGGCCAAGAGACCCAGTACTTC | CAISVGGGQETQYF
NA | once | TRBJ1-3 | TRBV10-3 | TGTGCCATCAGTGAGTCTCAGGCTGTCTCTGGAAACACCATATATTTT | CAISESQAVSGNTIYF
NA | NA | TRBJ2-7 | TRBV5-6 | TGTGCCAGCAGCGGAGAGCTCCGGGGTCACGAGCAGTACTTC | CASSGELRGHEQYF
NA | few | TRBJ1-1 | TRBV4-1 | TGCGCCAGCAGCCAAGATCTCGGCCAGGGGTTGAACACTGAAGCTTTCTTT | CASSQDLGQGLNTEAFF
NA | NA | TRBJ2-7 | TRBV6-5 | TGTGCCAGCAGCGGGACTCCAAGCTCCTACGAGCAGTACTTC | CASSGTPSSYEQYF
TRBD2 | NA | TRBJ2-4 | TRBV28 | TGTGCCAGCAGTTTTAACTTCGGGACTAGCGGGAGTTGGGGAAACATTCAGTACTTC | CASSFNFGTSGSWGNIQYF
TRBD2 | once | TRBJ2-2 | TRBV5-1 | TGCGCCAGCAACAAGGGACTAGCGGGGGCCGAAGAGAACACCGGGGAGCTGTTTTTT | CASNKGLAGAEENTGELFF
NA | NA | TRBJ1-3 | TRBV4-2 | TGTGCCAGCAGCCAGGGCAGTGGAAACTCTGGAAACACCATATATTTT | CASSQGSGNSGNTIYF
NA | NA | TRBJ2-2 | TRBV6-5 | TGTGCCAGCAGAGGTACAGGGATCGGGGAGCTGTTTTTT | CASRGTGIGELFF
TRBD1 | NA | TRBJ1-1 | TRBV19 | TGTGCCAGTAGCCGGGACAGGGTGAACACTGAAGCTTTCTTT | CASSRDRVNTEAFF
NA | NA | TRBJ2-1 | TRBV6-6 | TGTGCCAGCAGTTACAGAGGAGAGCATGAGCAGTTCTTC | CASSYRGEHEQFF
NA | NA | TRBJ2-7 | TRBV6-2/TRBV6-3 | TGTGCCAGCAGTTACCCCGGATACAGGACGACCTACGAGCAGTACTTC | CASSYPGYRTTYEQYF
TRBD1 | once | TRBJ1-5 | TRBV10-3 | TGTGCCATCAGTGACTCTCGGACAGGGGTGGGCCAGCCCCAGCATTTT | CAISDSRTGVGQPQHF
NA | NA | TRBJ1-2 | TRBV5-1 | TGCGCCAGCAGCTCGGGGGTGGGTCCAGGTTCTTATGGCTACACCTTC | CASSSGVGPGSYGYTF
NA | NA | TRBJ1-5 | TRBV27 | TGTGCCAGCAGTTTCGGGGGAGTCAATCAGCCCCAGCATTTT | CASSFGGVNQPQHF
NA | few | TRBJ1-1 | TRBV7-3 | TGTGCCAGCAGCACCAGGGGGAACACTGAAGCTTTCTTT | CASSTRGNTEAFF